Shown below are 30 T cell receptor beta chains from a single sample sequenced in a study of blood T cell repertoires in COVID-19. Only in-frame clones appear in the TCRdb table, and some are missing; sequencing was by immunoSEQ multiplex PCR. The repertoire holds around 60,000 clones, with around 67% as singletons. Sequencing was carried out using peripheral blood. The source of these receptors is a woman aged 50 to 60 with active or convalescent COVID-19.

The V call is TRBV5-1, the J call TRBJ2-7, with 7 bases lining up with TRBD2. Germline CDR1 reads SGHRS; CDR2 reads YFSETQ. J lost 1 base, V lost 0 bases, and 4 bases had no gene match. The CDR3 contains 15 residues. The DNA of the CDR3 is TGCGCCAGCAGCTTGGGTACTAGCGTATCCTACGAGCAGTACTTC. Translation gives CASSLGTSVSYEQYF. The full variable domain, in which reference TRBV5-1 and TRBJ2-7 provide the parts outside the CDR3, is KAGVTQTPRYLIKTRGQQVTLSCSPISGHRSVSWYQQTPGQGLQFLFEYFSETQRNKGNFPGRFSGRQFSNSRSEMNVSTLELGDSALYLCASSLGTSVSYEQYFGPGTRLTVT.

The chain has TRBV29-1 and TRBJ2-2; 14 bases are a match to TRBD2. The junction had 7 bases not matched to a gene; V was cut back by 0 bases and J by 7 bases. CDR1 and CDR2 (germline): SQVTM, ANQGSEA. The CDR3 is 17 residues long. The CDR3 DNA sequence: TGCAGCGTTGAAGATCGACTAGCGGGAGGGCTTGGCGGGGAGCTGTTTTTT. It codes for CSVEDRLAGGLGGELFF.

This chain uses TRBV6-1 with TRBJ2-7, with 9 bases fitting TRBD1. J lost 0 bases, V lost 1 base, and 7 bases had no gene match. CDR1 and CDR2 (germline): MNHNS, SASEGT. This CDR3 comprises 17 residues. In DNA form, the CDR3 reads TGTGCCAGCAGTGAAGTGACAGGGGGTTTTAGCTCCTACGAGCAGTACTTC. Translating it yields CASSEVTGGFSSYEQYF.

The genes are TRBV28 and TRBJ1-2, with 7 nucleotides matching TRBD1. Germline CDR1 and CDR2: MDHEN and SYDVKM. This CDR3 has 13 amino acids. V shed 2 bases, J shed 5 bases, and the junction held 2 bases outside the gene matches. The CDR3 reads CASSLQQGYGYTF. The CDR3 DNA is TGTGCCAGCAGTTTACAACAGGGGTATGGCTACACCTTC.

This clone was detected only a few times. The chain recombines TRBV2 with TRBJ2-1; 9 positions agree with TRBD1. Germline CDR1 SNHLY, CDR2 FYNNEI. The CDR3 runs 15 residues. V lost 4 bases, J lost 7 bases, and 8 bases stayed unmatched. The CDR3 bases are TGTGCCAGCAGTGCCTACAGGGGGCTGAGGAATGAGCAGTTCTTC. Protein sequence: CASSAYRGLRNEQFF.

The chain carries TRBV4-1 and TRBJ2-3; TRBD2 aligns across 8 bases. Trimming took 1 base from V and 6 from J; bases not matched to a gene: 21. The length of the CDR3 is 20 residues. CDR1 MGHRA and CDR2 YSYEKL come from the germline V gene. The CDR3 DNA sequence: TGCGCCAGCAGCCAAGGCGCCCCGGGACTAGGACTAGTCGGACTTGATACGCAGTATTTT. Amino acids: CASSQGAPGLGLVGLDTQYF.

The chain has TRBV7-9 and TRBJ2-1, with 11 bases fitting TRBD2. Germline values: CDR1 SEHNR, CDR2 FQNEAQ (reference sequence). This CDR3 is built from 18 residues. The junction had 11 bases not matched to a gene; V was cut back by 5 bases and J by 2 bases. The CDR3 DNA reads TGTGCCAGCAGCGCCCCCGGGACTAGCGGAGTCCCCTACAATGAGCAGTTCTTC. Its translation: CASSAPGTSGVPYNEQFF. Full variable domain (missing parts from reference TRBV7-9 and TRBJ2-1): DTGVSQNPRHKITKRGQNVTFRCDPISEHNRLYWYRQTLGQGPEFLTYFQNEAQLEKSRLLSDRFSAERPKGSFSTLEIQRTEQGDSAMYLCASSAPGTSGVPYNEQFFGPGTRLTVL.

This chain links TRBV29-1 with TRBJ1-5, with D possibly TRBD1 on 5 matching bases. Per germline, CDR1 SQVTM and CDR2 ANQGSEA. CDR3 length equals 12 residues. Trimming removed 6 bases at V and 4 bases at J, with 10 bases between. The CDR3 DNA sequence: TGCAGCGTCAAATACAGGAATCAGCCCCAGCATTTT. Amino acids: CSVKYRNQPQHF.

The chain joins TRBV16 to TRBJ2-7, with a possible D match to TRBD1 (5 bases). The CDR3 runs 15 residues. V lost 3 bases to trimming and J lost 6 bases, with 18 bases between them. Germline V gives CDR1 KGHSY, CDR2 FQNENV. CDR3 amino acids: CASSQGRGWTAEQYF. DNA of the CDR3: TGTGCCAGCAGCCAGGGAAGGGGATGGACGGCCGAGCAGTACTTC.

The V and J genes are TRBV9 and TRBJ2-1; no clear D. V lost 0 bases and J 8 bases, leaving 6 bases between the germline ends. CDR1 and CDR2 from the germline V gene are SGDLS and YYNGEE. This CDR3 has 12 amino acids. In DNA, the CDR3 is TGTGCCAGCAGCGTAGCTTTCGATGAGCAGTTCTTC. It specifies CASSVAFDEQFF.

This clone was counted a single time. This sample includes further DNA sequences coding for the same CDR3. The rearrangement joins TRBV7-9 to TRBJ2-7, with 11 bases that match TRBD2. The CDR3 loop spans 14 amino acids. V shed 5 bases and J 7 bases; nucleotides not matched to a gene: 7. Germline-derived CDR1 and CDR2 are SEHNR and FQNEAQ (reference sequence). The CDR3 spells CASSTGTSGVEQYF. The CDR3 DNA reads TGTGCCAGCAGCACCGGGACTAGCGGAGTAGAGCAGTACTTC.

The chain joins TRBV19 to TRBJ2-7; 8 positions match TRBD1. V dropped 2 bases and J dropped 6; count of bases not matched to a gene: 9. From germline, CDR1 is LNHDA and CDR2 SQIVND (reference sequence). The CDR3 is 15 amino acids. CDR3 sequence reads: CASSISGGNVLEQYF. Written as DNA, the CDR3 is TGTGCCAGTAGTATATCAGGGGGCAATGTCCTCGAGCAGTACTTC. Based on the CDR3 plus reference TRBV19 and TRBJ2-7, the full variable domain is DGGITQSPKYLFRKEGQNVTLSCEQNLNHDAMYWYRQDPGQGLRLIYYSQIVNDFQKGDIAEGYSVSREKKESFPLTVTSAQKNPTAFYLCASSISGGNVLEQYFGPGTRLTVT.

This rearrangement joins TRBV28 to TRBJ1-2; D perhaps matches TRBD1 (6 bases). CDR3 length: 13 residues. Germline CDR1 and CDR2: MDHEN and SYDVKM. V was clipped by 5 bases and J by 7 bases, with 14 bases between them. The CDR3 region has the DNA TGTGCCAGCAGTAATACAGGGCGCGGTGGCTACACCTTC. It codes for CASSNTGRGGYTF.

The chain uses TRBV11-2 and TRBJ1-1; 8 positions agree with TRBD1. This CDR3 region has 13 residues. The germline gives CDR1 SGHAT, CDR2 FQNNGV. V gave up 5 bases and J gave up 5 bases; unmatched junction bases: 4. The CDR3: CASSADRVTEAFF. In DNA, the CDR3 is TGTGCCAGCAGCGCGGACAGGGTTACTGAAGCTTTCTTT.

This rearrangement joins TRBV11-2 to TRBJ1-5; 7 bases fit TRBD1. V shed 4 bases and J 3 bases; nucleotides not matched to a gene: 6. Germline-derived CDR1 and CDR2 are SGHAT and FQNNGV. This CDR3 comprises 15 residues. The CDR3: CASSWGQTNNQPQHF. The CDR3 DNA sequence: TGTGCCAGCAGCTGGGGACAGACTAACAATCAGCCCCAGCATTTT. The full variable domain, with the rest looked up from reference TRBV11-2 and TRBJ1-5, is EAGVAQSPRYKIIEKRQSVAFWCNPISGHATLYWYQQILGQGPKLLIQFQNNGVVDDSQLPKDRFSAERLKGVDSTLKIQPAKLEDSAVYLCASSWGQTNNQPQHFGDGTRLSIL.

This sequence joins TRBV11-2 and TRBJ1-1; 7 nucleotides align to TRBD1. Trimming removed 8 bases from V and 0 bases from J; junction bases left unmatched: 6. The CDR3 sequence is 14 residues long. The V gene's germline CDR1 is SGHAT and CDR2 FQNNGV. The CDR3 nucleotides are TGTGCCAGCGGCAGGGGGAGCATGAACACTGAAGCTTTCTTT. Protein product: CASGRGSMNTEAFF.

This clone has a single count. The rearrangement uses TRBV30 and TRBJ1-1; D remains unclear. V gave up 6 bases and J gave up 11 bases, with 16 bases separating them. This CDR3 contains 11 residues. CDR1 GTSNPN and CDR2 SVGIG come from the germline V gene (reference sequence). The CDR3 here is CACGPYARAFF. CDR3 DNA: TGTGCCTGCGGACCCTACGCTCGGGCTTTCTTT.

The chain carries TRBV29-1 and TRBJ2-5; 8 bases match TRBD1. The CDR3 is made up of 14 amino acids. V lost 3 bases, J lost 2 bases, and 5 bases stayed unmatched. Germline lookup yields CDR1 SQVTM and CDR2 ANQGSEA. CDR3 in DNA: TGCAGCGTTGACGGACAGGGTGGGCAAGAGACCCAGTACTTC. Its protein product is CSVDGQGGQETQYF.

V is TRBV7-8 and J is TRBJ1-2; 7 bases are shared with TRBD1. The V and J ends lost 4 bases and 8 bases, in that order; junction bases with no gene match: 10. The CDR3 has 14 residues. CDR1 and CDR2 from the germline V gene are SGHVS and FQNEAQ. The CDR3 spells CASSSRDRGFGYTF. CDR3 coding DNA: TGTGCCAGCAGCTCGCGGGACAGAGGGTTCGGCTACACCTTC.

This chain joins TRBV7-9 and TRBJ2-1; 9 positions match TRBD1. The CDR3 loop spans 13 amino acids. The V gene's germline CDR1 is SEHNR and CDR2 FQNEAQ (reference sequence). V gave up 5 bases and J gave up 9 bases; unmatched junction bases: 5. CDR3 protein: CASSVGTGTEQFF. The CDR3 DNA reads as TGTGCCAGCAGCGTGGGGACAGGGACTGAGCAGTTCTTC.

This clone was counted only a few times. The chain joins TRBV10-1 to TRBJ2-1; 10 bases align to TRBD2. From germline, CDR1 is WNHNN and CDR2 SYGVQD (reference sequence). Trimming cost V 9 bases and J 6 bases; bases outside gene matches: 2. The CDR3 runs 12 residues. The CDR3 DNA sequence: TGCGCCAGAAGACTAGCGGGCAATGAGCAGTTCTTC. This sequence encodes CARRLAGNEQFF.

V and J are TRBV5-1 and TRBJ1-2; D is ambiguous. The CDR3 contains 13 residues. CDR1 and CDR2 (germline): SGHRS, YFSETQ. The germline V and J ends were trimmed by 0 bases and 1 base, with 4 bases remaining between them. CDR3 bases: TGCGCCAGCAGCTTGGAACTTAACTATGGCTACACCTTC. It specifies CASSLELNYGYTF.

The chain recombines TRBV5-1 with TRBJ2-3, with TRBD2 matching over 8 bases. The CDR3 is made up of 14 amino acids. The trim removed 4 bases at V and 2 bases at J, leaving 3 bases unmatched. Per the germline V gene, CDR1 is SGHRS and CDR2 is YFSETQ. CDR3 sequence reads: CASSPGGFTDTQYF. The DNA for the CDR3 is TGCGCCAGCAGCCCGGGAGGGTTCACAGATACGCAGTATTTT.

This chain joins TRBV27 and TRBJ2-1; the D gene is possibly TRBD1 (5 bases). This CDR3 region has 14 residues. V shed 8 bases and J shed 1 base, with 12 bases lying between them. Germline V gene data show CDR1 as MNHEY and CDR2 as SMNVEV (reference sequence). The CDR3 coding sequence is TGTGCCAGCGCGCAGGGTGGGTCCTACAATGAGCAGTTCTTC. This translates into CASAQGGSYNEQFF.

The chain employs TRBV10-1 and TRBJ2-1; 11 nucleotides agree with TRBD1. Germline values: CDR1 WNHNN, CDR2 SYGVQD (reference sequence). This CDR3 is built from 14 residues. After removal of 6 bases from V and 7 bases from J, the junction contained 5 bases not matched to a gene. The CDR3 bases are TGCGCCAGCAGGAGGGGGACAGGGGGAAATGAGCAGTTCTTC. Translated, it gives CASRRGTGGNEQFF.

CDR3 bases: TGTGCCAGCAGTTTAGGGGGACAGGGGGAGCAGTTCTTC. It yields the protein CASSLGGQGEQFF. The rearrangement links TRBV27 to TRBJ2-1, with TRBD1 matching over 10 bases. Germline V lookup: CDR1 MNHEY, CDR2 SMNVEV (reference sequence). The CDR3 totals 13 residues. The V gene end was trimmed by 2 bases and the J gene end by 10 bases; junction bases not matched to a gene: 2.

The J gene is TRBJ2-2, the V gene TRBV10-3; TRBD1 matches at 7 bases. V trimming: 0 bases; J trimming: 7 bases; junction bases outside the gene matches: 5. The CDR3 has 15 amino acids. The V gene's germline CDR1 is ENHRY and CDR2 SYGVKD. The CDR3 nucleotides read TGTGCCATCAGTGAGTCTAGGGGGCATGGCGGGGAGCTGTTTTTT. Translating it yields CAISESRGHGGELFF.

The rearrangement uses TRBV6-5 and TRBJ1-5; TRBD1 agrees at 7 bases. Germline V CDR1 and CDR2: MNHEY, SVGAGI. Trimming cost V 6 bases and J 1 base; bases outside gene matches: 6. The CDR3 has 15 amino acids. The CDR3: CASSAGTESNQPQHF. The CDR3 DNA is TGTGCCAGCAGCGCCGGGACAGAGAGCAATCAGCCCCAGCATTTT.

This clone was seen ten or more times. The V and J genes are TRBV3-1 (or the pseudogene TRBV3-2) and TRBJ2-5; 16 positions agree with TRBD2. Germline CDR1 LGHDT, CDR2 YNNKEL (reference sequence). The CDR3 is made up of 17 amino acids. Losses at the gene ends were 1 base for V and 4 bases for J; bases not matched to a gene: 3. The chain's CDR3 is CASSQVGLAGGGETQYF. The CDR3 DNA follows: TGTGCCAGCAGCCAAGTGGGACTAGCGGGAGGGGGAGAGACCCAGTACTTC.

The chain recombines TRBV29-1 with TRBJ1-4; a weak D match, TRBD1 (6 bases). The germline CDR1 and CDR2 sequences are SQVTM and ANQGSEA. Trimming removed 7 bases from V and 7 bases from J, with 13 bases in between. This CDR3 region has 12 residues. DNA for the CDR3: TGCAGCGCTCAACAGGGTGGTGAAAAACTGTTTTTT. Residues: CSAQQGGEKLFF. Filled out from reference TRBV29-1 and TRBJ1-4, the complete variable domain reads SAVISQKPSRDICQRGTSLTIQCQVDSQVTMMFWYRQQPGQSLTLIATANQGSEATYESGFVIDKFPISRPNLTFSTLTVSNMSPEDSSIYLCSAQQGGEKLFFGSGTQLSVL.